These 18 T cell receptor beta chains were sequenced from one sample in a study of T cell repertoires in cytomegalovirus infection. TCRdb independently ran MiXCR on the reads; one entry per CDR3 protein. The table includes around 300,000 distinct CDR3 sequences, around 25% detected once. Antigen specificity for these receptors is unknown. Sequenced material: cultured PBMCs, taken from culture after CMV antigen stimulation. Receptors originate from a human donor in good health (CMV status not recorded). Some clones in this sample may be carry-over from other donors' samples.

J is TRBJ1-5 and V is TRBV6-5; 11 bases match TRBD1. This CDR3 is built from 15 residues. After removal of 5 bases from V and 5 bases from J, the junction contained 5 bases not matched to a gene. In germline, CDR1 is MNHEY, CDR2 SVGAGI. CDR3 nucleotides: TGTGCCAGCAGTCTGGACAGGGGGCGCGATCAGCCCCAGCATTTT. Residues: CASSLDRGRDQPQHF.

The chain is built from TRBV18 and TRBJ2-1; tentatively, D is TRBD2 (6 bases). Trimming removed 3 bases at V and 8 bases at J, with 14 bases between. The CDR3 loop spans 14 amino acids. Germline V gene data show CDR1 as KGHSH and CDR2 as LQKENI. Here the CDR3 DNA reads TGTGCCAGCTCACCGGTTAATTTAGCGGATGAGCAGTTCTTC. It yields the protein CASSPVNLADEQFF. Full variable domain (remainder filled in from reference TRBV18 and TRBJ2-1): NAGVMQNPRHLVRRRGQEARLRCSPMKGHSHVYWYRQLPEEGLKFMVYLQKENIIDESGMPKERFSAEFPKEGPSILRIQQVVRGDSAAYFCASSPVNLADEQFFGPGTRLTVL.

The table lists this clonotype with a few counts. V gene TRBV6-5 combines with J gene TRBJ1-3, with a tentative D call TRBD1 (6 bases). Germline V gene sequence: CDR1 MNHEY, CDR2 SVGAGI. Trimming took 2 bases from V and 0 from J, leaving 14 bases between them. CDR3 size: 17 residues. CDR3 DNA sequence: TGTGCCAGCAGTTACCAGGGGCCTGGTATCTCTGGAAACACCATATATTTT. This gives the protein CASSYQGPGISGNTIYF.

This clonotype is judged medium-sized (0.01 to 0.1%). The chain carries TRBV6-2 or TRBV6-3 and TRBJ2-6; a possible D gene is TRBD2 (6 bases). The germline V gene encodes CDR1 MNHEY and CDR2 SVGEGT. The CDR3 has 17 amino acids. V was trimmed by 2 bases and J by 1 base, leaving 12 bases between them. CDR3 in amino acids: CASSYGGPGSGANVLTF. The CDR3 nucleotides are TGTGCCAGCAGTTACGGAGGGCCCGGGTCTGGGGCCAACGTCCTGACTTTC.

V gene TRBV6-2 or TRBV6-3 combines with J gene TRBJ2-7; maybe TRBD1 (6 bases). The germline gives CDR1 MNHEY, CDR2 SVGEGT. V was cut by 3 bases and J by 2 bases, with 8 bases left in between. The CDR3 contains 13 residues. Written as DNA, the CDR3 is TGTGCCAGCAGTTATTCAGGGGCCTACGAGCAGTACGTC. Translated: CASSYSGAYEQYV.

The chain employs TRBV9 and TRBJ2-2; D perhaps matches TRBD1 (6 bases). This CDR3 contains 13 residues. Trimming shortened V by 2 bases and J by 6 bases, and 8 bases separated the two germline ends. Germline V lookup: CDR1 SGDLS, CDR2 YYNGEE. CDR3 sequence reads: CASSVGASGELFF. The CDR3 coding sequence is TGTGCCAGCAGCGTGGGGGCCTCCGGGGAGCTGTTTTTT.

This clonotype was counted only a few times. The V call is TRBV7-2, the J call TRBJ1-2, with TRBD1 matching over 10 bases. CDR3 size: 13 residues. The trim removed 6 bases at V and 7 bases at J, leaving 5 bases unmatched. The germline CDR1 and CDR2 sequences are SGHTA and FQGNSA. DNA for the CDR3: TGTGCCAGCAGGCAGACAGGGGGCGGTGGCTACACCTTC. This gives the protein CASRQTGGGGYTF.

This clonotype was seen only a few times. The chain employs TRBV12-3 or TRBV12-4 and TRBJ1-1; TRBD1 matches 9 bases. The CDR3 length is 13 residues. With V trimmed by 3 bases and J by 11 bases, 7 bases remained unmatched. The CDR3 here is CASSLGQGFRAFF. The CDR3, as DNA: TGTGCCAGCAGTTTGGGACAGGGATTCCGGGCTTTCTTT.

The chain joins TRBV5-4 to TRBJ2-1; D is uncertain. This CDR3 has 14 amino acids. Germline assignment: CDR1 SGHNT and CDR2 YYREEE (reference sequence). Trimming left V 4 bases short and J 0 bases short, with 8 bases between. CDR3 residues: CASSPRSSYNEQFF. The CDR3 DNA reads TGTGCCAGCAGCCCAAGGAGCTCCTACAATGAGCAGTTCTTC.

The table lists this clonotype with many counts. The chain uses TRBV7-2 and TRBJ1-1; D is unclear. This CDR3 comprises 14 residues. Per germline, CDR1 SGHTA and CDR2 FQGNSA. V was trimmed by 3 bases and J by 1 base, leaving 9 bases between them. Here the CDR3 DNA reads TGTGCCAGCAGCTTGAGGACGGCGAACACTGAAGCTTTCTTT. Residues: CASSLRTANTEAFF.

This clonotype was recorded many times. J is TRBJ1-6 and V is TRBV7-2; TRBD1 is a possible D gene (6 bases). The CDR3 has 16 residues. CDR1 and CDR2 from the germline V gene are SGHTA and FQGNSA. Deletions cut 4 bases from V and 10 bases from J, with 20 bases between. CDR3 protein: CASSSGSTGFSSPLHF. The DNA for the CDR3 is TGTGCCAGCAGCTCGGGCAGTACAGGGTTCAGCTCACCCCTCCACTTT. The variable domain in full, with the rest retrieved from reference TRBV7-2 and TRBJ1-6, is GAGVSQSPSNKVTEKGKDVELRCDPISGHTALYWYRQSLGQGLEFLIYFQGNSAPDKSGLPSDRFSAERTGGSVSTLTIQRTQQEDSAVYLCASSSGSTGFSSPLHFGNGTRLTVT.

The DNA for the CDR3 is TGTGCCAGCAGCTTAGCAGGGTATAGCAATCAGCCCCAGCATTTT. Translating gives CASSLAGYSNQPQHF. This chain uses TRBV7-2 with TRBJ1-5; D is ambiguous. CDR1 SGHTA and CDR2 FQGNSA come from the germline V gene. Trimming shortened V by 0 bases and J by 0 bases, and 6 bases separated the two germline ends. The CDR3 loop spans 15 amino acids.

The chain joins TRBV6-2 or TRBV6-3 to TRBJ2-7; 9 nucleotides match TRBD2. Germline CDR1 is MNHEY and CDR2 is SVGEGT. The length of the CDR3 is 20 residues. Losses at the gene ends were 0 bases for V and 2 bases for J; bases not matched to a gene: 17. CDR3 sequence: CASSYSRSGVAGVTAYEQYV. CDR3 in DNA: TGTGCCAGCAGTTACTCGAGATCAGGGGTAGCGGGAGTCACCGCCTACGAGCAGTACGTC.

The J gene is TRBJ2-1, the V gene TRBV28; D is unresolved. This CDR3 has 11 residues. V was trimmed by 7 bases and J by 8 bases, leaving 9 bases between them. In germline, CDR1 is MDHEN, CDR2 SYDVKM. The CDR3 loop is CASTSRDEQFF. In DNA, the CDR3 is TGTGCCAGCACCTCTCGGGATGAGCAGTTCTTC.

V is TRBV6-6 and J is TRBJ2-2, with 7 bases identical to TRBD2. V shed 9 bases, J shed 2 bases, and the junction held 9 bases outside the gene matches. Germline V gene lookup returns CDR1 MNHNY and CDR2 SVGAGI (reference sequence). The length of the CDR3 is 15 residues. The CDR3 sequence: CASKWASGNTGELFF. The CDR3 nucleotides are TGTGCCAGTAAATGGGCTAGCGGAAACACCGGGGAGCTGTTTTTT.

This clonotype was observed at least ten times. J is TRBJ1-2 and V is TRBV7-2; no definite D call. The germline V gene has CDR1 SGHTA and CDR2 FQGNSA. Trimming removed 2 bases at V and 2 bases at J, with 9 bases between. The CDR3 has 14 residues. This chain's CDR3 is CASSLLRGNYGYTF. The CDR3 nucleotides read TGTGCCAGCAGCTTACTTCGCGGAAACTATGGCTACACCTTC.

This clonotype was seen a handful of times. This rearrangement joins TRBV7-2 to TRBJ1-2; D is uncertain. Germline CDR1 is SGHTA and CDR2 is FQGNSA. The CDR3 is 15 amino acids. Trimming removed 0 bases at V and 3 bases at J, with 11 bases between. CDR3 DNA sequence: TGTGCCAGCAGCTTAGCTGCGGGAACGGACTATGGCTACACCTTC. It yields the protein CASSLAAGTDYGYTF.

V usage is TRBV6-5 and J usage is TRBJ1-1; D remains unclear. Trimming cost V 0 bases and J 3 bases, with 11 bases left between them. From germline, CDR1 is MNHEY and CDR2 SVGAGI. The CDR3 consists of 15 residues. CDR3 in DNA: TGTGCCAGCAGTTACTCTTACAATGTTGACACTGAAGCTTTCTTT. It translates to CASSYSYNVDTEAFF.